This T cell receptor beta chain was found in a study of T cell clonotyping in hematopoietic cell transplantation. Only one count was recorded for this clone. What it binds is unknown. Repertoires were generated with immunoSEQ multiplex PCR, while TCRdb's copy carries only in-frame clones and drops some. The sample has 29,000 or so clones, 80% to 95% seen once; the top ten hold over 8.5%. V lost 3 bases and J 5 bases, leaving 10 bases between the germline ends. The CDR3 sequence is 13 residues long. The germline CDR1 and CDR2 sequences are MNHEY and SMNVEV (reference sequence). Whole-study findings and limits: Graft donor and pretransplant recipient Inverse Simpson Index values predicted broader posttransplant TCR diversity. Cells were unsorted, so CD4 and CD8 contributions were not separated. Pathologically expanded recipient clonotypes increased progressively from day 30 to day 180 as diversity fell.

Blood collection times were about day -28 and days 30, 100, 180 posttransplant. The source material was PBMCs, sampled 100 days after allogeneic stem cell transplant. The origin of this receptor is a female patient aged 50 to 60 who had an allogeneic stem cell transplant from a related donor, so the T cells may come from the graft donor. Some clones in this sample may be carry-over from other donors' samples. The rearrangement uses TRBV27 and TRBJ2-5; D remains ambiguous. The DNA for the CDR3 is TGTGCCAGCAGTTTCCCACGGGCTGAGACCCAGTACTTC. Its protein is CASSFPRAETQYF.